One and the same sample provided the 19 T cell receptor beta chains below, sequenced in a study of blood T cell repertoires in COVID-19. Using immunoSEQ multiplex PCR, the repertoire was profiled, and TCRdb retains in-frame clones only, with some absent. This table has tens of thousands of clones, approximately 86% appearing once. Sequenced sample: peripheral blood. These receptors all come from a man aged 55 to 69 with acute or convalescent COVID-19.

This chain connects TRBV6-6 to TRBJ2-3; TRBD2 aligns across 10 bases. The CDR3 covers 16 residues. CDR1 is MNHNY and CDR2 is SVGAGI in the germline V gene (reference sequence). V gave up 7 bases and J gave up 0 bases; unmatched junction bases: 7. Here the CDR3 reads CASTPLAGPSTDTQYF. The CDR3 DNA is TGTGCCAGCACCCCACTAGCGGGACCTAGCACAGATACGCAGTATTTT.

This chain connects TRBV19 to TRBJ2-1; 8 nucleotides match TRBD2. Germline trimming cut 8 bases from V and 8 bases from J; bases unmatched to any gene: 14. CDR3 size: 15 residues. The V gene's germline CDR1 is LNHDA and CDR2 SQIVND (reference sequence). CDR3 amino acids: CASVRTSPFLHEQFF. CDR3 bases: TGTGCCAGTGTAAGGACTAGCCCTTTCCTGCATGAGCAGTTCTTC.

The rearrangement uses TRBV7-9 and TRBJ2-1, with 7 bases matching TRBD1. This CDR3 is built from 13 residues. CDR1 and CDR2 from the germline V gene are SEHNR and FQNEAQ (reference sequence). With 8 bases clipped from V and 1 base from J, the junction kept 2 bases outside the gene matches. CDR3 loop: CASQQGSYNEQFF. The CDR3, as DNA: TGTGCCAGCCAACAGGGGTCCTACAATGAGCAGTTCTTC.

This clone was observed a few times. This chain uses TRBV2 with TRBJ1-4, with D possibly matching TRBD1 (6 bases). There are 15 residues in the CDR3. The ends were cut back, 4 bases at V and 0 bases at J, with 9 bases in the middle. Looked up from germline, CDR1 is SNHLY and CDR2 is FYNNEI. CDR3 amino acids: CASSVYRATNEKLFF. As DNA, the CDR3 is TGTGCCAGCAGTGTGTACAGGGCAACTAATGAAAAACTGTTTTTT.

The rearrangement uses TRBV28 and TRBJ1-6; 8 nucleotides line up with TRBD1. Trimming cost V 4 bases and J 9 bases; bases outside gene matches: 11. This CDR3 comprises 16 residues. Germline V gives CDR1 MDHEN, CDR2 SYDVKM. The CDR3 nucleotides are TGTGCCAGCAGTTCCTCAGGACAGGGATCTGGTTCACCCCTCCACTTT. Residues: CASSSSGQGSGSPLHF. Supplemented by reference TRBV28 and TRBJ1-6, the full variable domain reads DVKVTQSSRYLVKRTGEKVFLECVQDMDHENMFWYRQDPGLGLRLIYFSYDVKMKEKGDIPEGYSVSREKKERFSLILESASTNQTSMYLCASSSSGQGSGSPLHFGNGTRLTVT.

The table lists this clone with a few counts. V usage is TRBV19 and J usage is TRBJ1-2; 7 positions agree with TRBD1. Germline CDR1 LNHDA, CDR2 SQIVND (reference sequence). V lost 1 base and J lost 6; bases outside the gene matches: 8. The CDR3 is 15 residues long. This CDR3 is CASSIVRQGRDGYTF. CDR3 in DNA: TGTGCCAGTAGTATAGTCAGACAGGGTAGAGATGGCTACACCTTC.

This chain joins TRBV3-1 (or the pseudogene TRBV3-2) and TRBJ2-2; 8 bases map to TRBD1. The V gene's germline CDR1 is LGHDT and CDR2 YNNKEL (reference sequence). This CDR3 has 15 amino acids. Trimming removed 0 bases from V and 5 bases from J; junction bases left unmatched: 2. DNA of the CDR3: TGTGCCAGCAGCCAAGACAGGGGGCGAACCGGGGAGCTGTTTTTT. As protein: CASSQDRGRTGELFF.

This chain uses TRBV19 with TRBJ1-5; D unresolved. CDR3 length: 16 residues. V lost 7 bases, J lost 0 bases, and 16 bases lay in between. In germline, CDR1 is LNHDA, CDR2 SQIVND (reference sequence). The DNA for the CDR3 is TGTGCCAGTACCCGCGGTGGTTATGTTAGCAATCAGCCCCAGCATTTT. It codes for CASTRGGYVSNQPQHF.

Regarding this clone: An end of the junction does not agree with germline; a read error may underlie this. The chain carries TRBV5-8 and TRBJ2-7, with TRBD1 matching over 9 bases. Germline CDR1 is SGHTS and CDR2 is YDEGEE. This CDR3 is built from 12 residues. CDR3 loop: CASSLNRGLSRF. CDR3 DNA: TGTGCCAGCAGCTTGAACAGGGGGCTGTCGCGTTTC. The full variable domain, rest sourced from reference TRBV5-8 and TRBJ2-7, is EAGVTQSPTHLIKTRGQQATLRCSPISGHTSVYWYQQALGLGLQFLLWYDEGEERNRGNFPPRFSGRQFPNYSSELNVNALELEDSALYLCASSLNRGLSRFGPGTRLTVT.

The chain is built from TRBV29-1 and TRBJ1-2; 7 bases agree with TRBD1. Germline CDR1 is SQVTM and CDR2 is ANQGSEA. The CDR3 contains 16 residues. The V segment lost 7 bases and the J segment 0 bases; nucleotides outside the gene matches: 14. CDR3 region: CSDGTKGQLTNYGYTF. In DNA, the CDR3 is TGCAGCGACGGAACCAAGGGACAGCTAACTAACTATGGCTACACCTTC.

This clone was seen only once. The V and J genes are TRBV6-2 or TRBV6-3 and TRBJ2-7, with a tentative D call TRBD1 (5 bases). The CDR3 totals 14 residues. Trimming removed 2 bases from V and 2 bases from J, with 10 bases in between. The V gene's germline CDR1 is MNHEY and CDR2 SVGEGT. CDR3 region: CASSYRLGPYEQYF. The DNA for the CDR3 is TGTGCCAGCAGTTACAGGCTGGGGCCCTACGAGCAGTACTTC.

The chain recombines TRBV6-2 or TRBV6-3 with TRBJ2-7, with 8 bases aligning to TRBD2. The V segment lost 0 bases and the J segment 4 bases; nucleotides outside the gene matches: 11. Per the germline V gene, CDR1 is MNHEY and CDR2 is SVGEGT. The CDR3 is 17 residues long. The CDR3 nucleotides are TGTGCCAGCAGTTACTCGATTCGGGGGGGCCTAAAATACGAGCAGTACTTC. It specifies CASSYSIRGGLKYEQYF.

The chain has TRBV7-9 and TRBJ1-5; possibly TRBD1 for D (5 bases). CDR1 is SEHNR, CDR2 FQNEAQ, per germline (reference sequence). The V gene lost 4 bases and the J gene lost 5 bases, with 15 bases spanning the gap. This CDR3 contains 15 residues. Here the CDR3 DNA reads TGTGCCAGCAGCTCAGCGGGGGGGTCTTATCAGCCCCAGCATTTT. It translates to CASSSAGGSYQPQHF.

The chain recombines TRBV7-9 with TRBJ2-3; 8 nucleotides align to TRBD1. This CDR3 spans 16 amino acids. Germline values: CDR1 SEHNR, CDR2 FQNEAQ (reference sequence). V was clipped by 5 bases and J by 2 bases; unmatched bases: 9. The CDR3 coding sequence is TGTGCCAGCAGCGCTAGGACAGGGTCGGCCACAGATACGCAGTATTTT. This encodes CASSARTGSATDTQYF.

The gene calls are TRBV4-3 and TRBJ1-2; D is unclear. The germline CDR1 and CDR2 sequences are LGHNA and YSLEER. Trimming removed 1 base from V and 4 bases from J, with 16 bases in between. This CDR3 comprises 16 residues. CDR3 nucleotide sequence: TGCGCCAGCAGCCAAGGAAGCGGCAGGTCGAGCTATGGCTACACCTTC. This translates into CASSQGSGRSSYGYTF.

The V call is TRBV3-1 (or the pseudogene TRBV3-2), the J call TRBJ2-7; TRBD2 is a possible D gene (5 bases). This CDR3 has 13 amino acids. Trimming took off 0 bases at V and 12 bases at J, with 15 bases between the two ends. Germline CDR1 reads LGHDT; CDR2 reads YNNKEL (reference sequence). This CDR3 is CASSQDEGVVRYF. DNA for the CDR3: TGTGCCAGCAGCCAAGATGAGGGAGTAGTTCGGTACTTC.

In DNA form, the CDR3 reads TGTGCCAGTAGTATACGGACAGGGAACGAGCAGTACTTC. It specifies CASSIRTGNEQYF. The rearrangement links TRBV19 to TRBJ2-7; 8 nucleotides agree with TRBD1. CDR1 is LNHDA and CDR2 is SQIVND in the germline V gene (reference sequence). V gave up 2 bases and J gave up 5 bases; unmatched junction bases: 2. There are 13 residues in the CDR3.

The chain employs TRBV2 and TRBJ2-4; D perhaps matches TRBD1 (6 bases). The CDR3 loop spans 15 amino acids. Germline V lookup: CDR1 SNHLY, CDR2 FYNNEI. The CDR3 reads CSHRDPIIAKNIQYF. The CDR3 region has the DNA TGTTCCCACAGGGACCCGATCATAGCCAAAAACATTCAGTACTTC.

This sequence joins TRBV7-8 and TRBJ1-5, with 7 positions matching TRBD1. Germline V gives CDR1 SGHVS, CDR2 FQNEAQ. The CDR3 runs to 13 residues. The V gene end was trimmed by 5 bases and the J gene end by 7 bases; junction bases not matched to a gene: 5. CDR3 sequence (DNA): TGTGCCAGCAGCCAGGGGGGGCGACAGCCCCAGCATTTT. This sequence encodes CASSQGGRQPQHF.